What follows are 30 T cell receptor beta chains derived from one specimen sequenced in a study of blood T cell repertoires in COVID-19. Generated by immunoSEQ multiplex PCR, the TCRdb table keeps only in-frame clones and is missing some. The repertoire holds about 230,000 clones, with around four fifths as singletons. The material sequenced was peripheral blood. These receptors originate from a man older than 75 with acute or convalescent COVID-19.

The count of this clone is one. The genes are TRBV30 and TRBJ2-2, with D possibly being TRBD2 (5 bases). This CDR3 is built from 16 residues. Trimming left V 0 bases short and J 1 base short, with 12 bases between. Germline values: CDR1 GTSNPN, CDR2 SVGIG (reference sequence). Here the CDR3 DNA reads TGTGCCTGGAGTGTAGAAGGCCGGGGGAACACCGGGGAGCTGTTTTTT. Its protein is CAWSVEGRGNTGELFF.

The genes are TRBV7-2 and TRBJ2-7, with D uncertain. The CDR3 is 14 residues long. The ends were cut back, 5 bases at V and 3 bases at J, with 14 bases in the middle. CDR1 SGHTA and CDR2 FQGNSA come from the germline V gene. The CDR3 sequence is CASSLWSDNYEQYF. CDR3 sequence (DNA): TGTGCCAGCAGCCTTTGGTCAGATAACTACGAGCAGTACTTC.

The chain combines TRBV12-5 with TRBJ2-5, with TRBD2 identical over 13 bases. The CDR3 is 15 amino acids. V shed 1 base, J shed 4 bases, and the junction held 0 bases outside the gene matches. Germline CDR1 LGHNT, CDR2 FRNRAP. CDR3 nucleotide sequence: TGTGCTAGTGGTTTGGGGACTAGCGGGGGAGAGACCCAGTACTTC. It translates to CASGLGTSGGETQYF.

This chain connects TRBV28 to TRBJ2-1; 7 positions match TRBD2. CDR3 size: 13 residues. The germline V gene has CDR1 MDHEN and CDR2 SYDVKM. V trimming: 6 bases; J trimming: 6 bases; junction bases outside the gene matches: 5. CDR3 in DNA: TGTGCCAGCAGCCAGACTAGCCGCAATGAGCAGTTCTTC. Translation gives CASSQTSRNEQFF.

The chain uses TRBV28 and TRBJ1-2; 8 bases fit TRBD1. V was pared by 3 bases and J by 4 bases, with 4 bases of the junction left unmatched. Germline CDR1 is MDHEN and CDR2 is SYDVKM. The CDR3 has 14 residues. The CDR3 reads CASSLQGALYGYTF. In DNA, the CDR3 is TGTGCCAGCAGTTTGCAGGGGGCCCTCTATGGCTACACCTTC.

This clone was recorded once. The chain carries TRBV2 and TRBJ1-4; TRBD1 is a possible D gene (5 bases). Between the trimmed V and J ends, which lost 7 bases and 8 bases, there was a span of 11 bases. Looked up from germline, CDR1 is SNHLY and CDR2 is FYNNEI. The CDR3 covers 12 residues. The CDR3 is CASMMGGEKLFF. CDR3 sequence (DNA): TGTGCCAGCATGATGGGGGGGGAAAAACTGTTTTTT.

In DNA, the CDR3 is TGTGCCAGCAGCTTAGATCGACTCAATGAGCAGTTCTTC. Translation gives CASSLDRLNEQFF. The rearrangement joins TRBV11-3 to TRBJ2-1; no reliable D call. The CDR3 has 13 amino acids. V lost 0 bases to trimming and J lost 6 bases, with 6 bases between them. Per germline, CDR1 SGHNT and CDR2 YENEEA.

CDR3 protein: CASSGQGRLNSPLHF. DNA for the CDR3: TGTGCCAGCAGTGGACAGGGACGGCTCAATTCACCCCTCCACTTT. The chain links TRBV2 to TRBJ1-6; 7 bases match TRBD1. Germline V gene lookup returns CDR1 SNHLY and CDR2 FYNNEI. CDR3 length equals 15 residues. V lost 4 bases, J lost 7 bases, and 7 bases stayed unmatched.

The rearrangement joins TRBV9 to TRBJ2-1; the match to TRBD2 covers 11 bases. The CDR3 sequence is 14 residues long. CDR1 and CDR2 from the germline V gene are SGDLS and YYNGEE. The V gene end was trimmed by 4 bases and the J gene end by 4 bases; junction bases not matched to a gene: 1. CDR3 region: CASSRTSGYNEQFF. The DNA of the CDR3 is TGTGCCAGCAGCCGGACTAGCGGGTACAATGAGCAGTTCTTC.

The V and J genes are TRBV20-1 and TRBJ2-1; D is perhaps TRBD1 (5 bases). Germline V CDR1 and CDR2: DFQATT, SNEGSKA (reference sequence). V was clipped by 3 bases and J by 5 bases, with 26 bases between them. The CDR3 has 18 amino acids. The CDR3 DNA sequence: TGCAGTGCTAGTTTTCCCTCTGCAGGGCGCGATTTCGACAATGAGCAGTTCTTC. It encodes CSASFPSAGRDFDNEQFF.

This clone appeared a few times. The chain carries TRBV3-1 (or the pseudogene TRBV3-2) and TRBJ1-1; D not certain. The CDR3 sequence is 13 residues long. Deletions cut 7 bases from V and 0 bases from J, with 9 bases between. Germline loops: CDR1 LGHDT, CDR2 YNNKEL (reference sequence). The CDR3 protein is CASTREVNTEAFF. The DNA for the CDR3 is TGTGCCAGCACCCGGGAAGTGAACACTGAAGCTTTCTTT.

Here the CDR3 DNA reads TGTGCCAGCAGCCAAGATCAGGGTGCGCAGTACTTC. Protein: CASSQDQGAQYF. This sequence joins TRBV4-2 and TRBJ2-7; D might be TRBD1 (5 bases). The CDR3 has 12 residues. With 0 bases removed from V and 9 bases from J, the gap between germline ends came to 9 bases. Germline CDR1 reads LGHNA; CDR2 reads YNFKEQ.

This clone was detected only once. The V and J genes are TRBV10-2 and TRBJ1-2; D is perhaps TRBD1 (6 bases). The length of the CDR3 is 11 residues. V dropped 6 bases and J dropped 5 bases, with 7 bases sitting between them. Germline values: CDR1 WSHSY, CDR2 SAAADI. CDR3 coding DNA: TGCGCCAGCAGACAGGGATATGGCTACACCTTC. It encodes CASRQGYGYTF.

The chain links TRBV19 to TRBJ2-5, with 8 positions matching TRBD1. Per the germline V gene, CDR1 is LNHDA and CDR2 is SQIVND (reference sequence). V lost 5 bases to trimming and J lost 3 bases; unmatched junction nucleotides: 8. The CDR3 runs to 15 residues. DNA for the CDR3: TGTGCCAGTAGTGTGCGACAGGGGTTAAAAGAGACCCAGTACTTC. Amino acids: CASSVRQGLKETQYF.

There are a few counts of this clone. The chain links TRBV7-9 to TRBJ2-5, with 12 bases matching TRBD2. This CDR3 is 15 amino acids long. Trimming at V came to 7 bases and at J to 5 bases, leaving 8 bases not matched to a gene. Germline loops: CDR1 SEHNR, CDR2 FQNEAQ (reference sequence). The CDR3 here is CASTLSGTSGETQYF. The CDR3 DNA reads TGTGCCAGCACCCTAAGTGGGACTAGCGGGGAGACCCAGTACTTC.

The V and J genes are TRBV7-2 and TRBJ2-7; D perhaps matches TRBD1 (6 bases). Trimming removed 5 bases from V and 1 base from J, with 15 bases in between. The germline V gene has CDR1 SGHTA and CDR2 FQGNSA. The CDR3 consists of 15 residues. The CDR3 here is CASSPDRSSSYEQYF. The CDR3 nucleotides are TGTGCCAGCAGCCCAGACAGGTCTTCATCCTACGAGCAGTACTTC.

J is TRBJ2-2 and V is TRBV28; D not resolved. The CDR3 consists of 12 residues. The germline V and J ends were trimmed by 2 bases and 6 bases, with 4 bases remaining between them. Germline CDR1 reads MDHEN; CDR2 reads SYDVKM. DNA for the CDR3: TGTGCCAGCAGTTTACGCGCCGGGGAGCTGTTTTTT. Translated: CASSLRAGELFF.

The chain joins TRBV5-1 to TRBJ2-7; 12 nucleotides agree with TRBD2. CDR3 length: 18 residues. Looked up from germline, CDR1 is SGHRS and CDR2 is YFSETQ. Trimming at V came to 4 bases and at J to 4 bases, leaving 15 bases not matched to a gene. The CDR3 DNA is TGCGCCAGCAGCGGCTCACGGGCTAGCGGGGGGGCCGGGTACGAGCAGTACTTC. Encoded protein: CASSGSRASGGAGYEQYF.

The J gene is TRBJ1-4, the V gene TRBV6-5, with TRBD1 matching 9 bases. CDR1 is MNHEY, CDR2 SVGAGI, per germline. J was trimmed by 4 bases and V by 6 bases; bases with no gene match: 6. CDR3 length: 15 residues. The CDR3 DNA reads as TGTGCCAGCAGGGGACAGGGAGGAGATAATGAAAAACTGTTTTTT. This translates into CASRGQGGDNEKLFF.

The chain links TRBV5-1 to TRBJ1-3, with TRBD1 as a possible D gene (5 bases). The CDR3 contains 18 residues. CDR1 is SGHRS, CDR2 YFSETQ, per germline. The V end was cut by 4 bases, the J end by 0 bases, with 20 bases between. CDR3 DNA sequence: TGCGCCAGCAGCCAACACACCCAACAGGTCCTCTCTGGAAACACCATATATTTT. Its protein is CASSQHTQQVLSGNTIYF.

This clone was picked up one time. CDR3 sequence reads: CASSPGQQIYGYTF. DNA for the CDR3: TGTGCCAGCAGCCCGGGACAGCAAATCTATGGCTACACCTTC. This chain links TRBV28 with TRBJ1-2; 7 nucleotides match TRBD1. In germline, CDR1 is MDHEN, CDR2 SYDVKM. After removal of 6 bases from V and 4 bases from J, the junction contained 8 bases not matched to a gene. This CDR3 comprises 14 residues.

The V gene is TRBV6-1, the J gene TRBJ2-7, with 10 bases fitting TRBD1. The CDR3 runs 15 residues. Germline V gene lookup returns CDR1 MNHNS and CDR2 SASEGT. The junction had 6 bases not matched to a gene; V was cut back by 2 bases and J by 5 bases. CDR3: CASSEPGQGSNEQYF. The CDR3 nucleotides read TGTGCCAGCAGTGAACCGGGACAGGGGTCCAACGAGCAGTACTTC.

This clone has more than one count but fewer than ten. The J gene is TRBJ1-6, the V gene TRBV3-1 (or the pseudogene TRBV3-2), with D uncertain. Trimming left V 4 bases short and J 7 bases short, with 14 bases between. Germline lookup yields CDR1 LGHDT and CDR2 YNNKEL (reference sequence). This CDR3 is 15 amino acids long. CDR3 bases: TGTGCCAGCAGCCGCCGGTGGCAGACAAATTCACCCCTCCACTTT. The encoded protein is CASSRRWQTNSPLHF.

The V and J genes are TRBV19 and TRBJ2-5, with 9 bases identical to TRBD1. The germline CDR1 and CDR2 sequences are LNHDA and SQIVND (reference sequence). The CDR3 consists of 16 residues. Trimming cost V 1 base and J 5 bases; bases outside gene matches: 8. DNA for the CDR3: TGTGCCAGTAGTATAGGACGGGACAGGGTGACGGAGACCCAGTACTTC. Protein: CASSIGRDRVTETQYF.

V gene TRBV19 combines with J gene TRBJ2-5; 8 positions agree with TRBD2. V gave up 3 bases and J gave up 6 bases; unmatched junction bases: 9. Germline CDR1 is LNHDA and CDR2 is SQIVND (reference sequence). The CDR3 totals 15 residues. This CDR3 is CASSIREGPGKTQYF. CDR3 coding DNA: TGTGCCAGTAGTATTCGGGAGGGCCCCGGGAAGACCCAGTACTTC. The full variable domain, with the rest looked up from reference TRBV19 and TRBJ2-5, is DGGITQSPKYLFRKEGQNVTLSCEQNLNHDAMYWYRQDPGQGLRLIYYSQIVNDFQKGDIAEGYSVSREKKESFPLTVTSAQKNPTAFYLCASSIREGPGKTQYFGPGTRLLVL.

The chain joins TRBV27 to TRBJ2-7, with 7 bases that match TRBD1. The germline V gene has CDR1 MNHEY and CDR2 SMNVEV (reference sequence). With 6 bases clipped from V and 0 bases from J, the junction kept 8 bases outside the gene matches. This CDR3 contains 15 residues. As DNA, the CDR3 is TGTGCCAGCAGCCCGACAGGGCAGAACTCCTACGAGCAGTACTTC. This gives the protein CASSPTGQNSYEQYF.

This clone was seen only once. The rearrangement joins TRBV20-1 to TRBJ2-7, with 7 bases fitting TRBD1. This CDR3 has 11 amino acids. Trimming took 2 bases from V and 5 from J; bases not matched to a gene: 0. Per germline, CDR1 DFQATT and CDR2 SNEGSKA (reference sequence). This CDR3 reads CSARRGHEQYF. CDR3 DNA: TGCAGTGCTAGAAGGGGGCACGAGCAGTACTTC.

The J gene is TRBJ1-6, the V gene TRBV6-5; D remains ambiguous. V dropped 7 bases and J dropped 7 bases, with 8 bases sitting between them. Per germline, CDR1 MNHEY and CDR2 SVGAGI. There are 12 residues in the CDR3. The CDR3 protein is CASKTANSPLHF. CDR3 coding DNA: TGTGCCAGCAAAACAGCCAATTCACCCCTCCACTTT.

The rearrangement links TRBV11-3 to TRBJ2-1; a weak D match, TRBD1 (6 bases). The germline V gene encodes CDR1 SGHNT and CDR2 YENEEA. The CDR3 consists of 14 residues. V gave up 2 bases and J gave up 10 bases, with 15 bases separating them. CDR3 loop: CASSLNTGIGEQFF. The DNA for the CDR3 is TGTGCCAGCAGCTTAAATACAGGGATTGGCGAGCAGTTCTTC.

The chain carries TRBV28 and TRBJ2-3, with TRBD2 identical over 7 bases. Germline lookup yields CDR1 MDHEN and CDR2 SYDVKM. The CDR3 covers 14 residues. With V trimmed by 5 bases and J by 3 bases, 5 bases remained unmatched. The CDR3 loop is CASSRPGGTDTQYF. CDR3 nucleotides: TGTGCCAGCAGTAGACCCGGGGGGACAGATACGCAGTATTTT.